The clone carrying this T cell receptor (beta chain) was seen only once. The assay was immunoSEQ multiplex PCR, and TCRdb's table has in-frame clones only and misses some. This table holds roughly 100,000 clones, 88% found once. This sample stems from a study of control samples from healthy donors and cancer patients. The V end lost 2 bases, the J end lost 2 bases, and 11 bases lay between the germline ends. This CDR3 has 14 residues. Germline V lookup: CDR1 GTSNPN, CDR2 SVGIG (reference sequence). The specimen sequenced was blood. The V and J genes are TRBV30 and TRBJ2-3; no firm D call. The TCR comes from a young man in good health. CDR3 nucleotides: TGTGCCTGGAGTCTTAGCTCCTCCACAGATACGCAGTATTTT. It is translated as CAWSLSSSTDTQYF.